Following are 2 T cell receptor beta chains from one sample sequenced in a study of T cells in Graves' hyperthyroidism and ophthalmopathy. The CDR3 regions of TCR beta were amplified from RNA transcripts. The HTBI primer set drove a first-round RT-PCR of the TCR CDR3. TCRdb independently ran MiXCR on the multiplex PCR reads; one entry per CDR3 protein. The sample shows around 540,000 distinct CDR3 sequences, about 45% of them seen only once. Material: peripheral blood or thyroid tissue (not recorded which). These receptors originate from a woman younger than 35 with Graves' hyperthyroidism.

The genes are TRBV6-5 and TRBJ2-7; perhaps TRBD1 as D (5 bases). The CDR3 totals 14 residues. CDR1 and CDR2 from the germline V gene are MNHEY and SVGAGI. Trimming left V 6 bases short and J 6 bases short, with 18 bases between. CDR3: CASRSGHETREQYF. In nucleotides, the CDR3 is TGTGCCAGCAGGTCAGGGCATGAAACGCGCGAGCAGTACTTC.

The chain couples TRBV7-9 to TRBJ1-2, with 9 bases matching TRBD1. Per the germline V gene, CDR1 is SEHNR and CDR2 is FQNEAQ (reference sequence). The CDR3 is 16 residues long. Trimming at V came to 5 bases and at J to 2 bases, leaving 9 bases not matched to a gene. The CDR3 is CASSPTRDRENYGYTF. The CDR3 DNA reads as TGTGCCAGCAGCCCTACCCGGGACAGGGAAAACTATGGCTACACCTTC. The full variable domain, in which reference TRBV7-9 and TRBJ1-2 provide the parts outside the CDR3, is DTGVSQNPRHKITKRGQNVTFRCDPISEHNRLYWYRQTLGQGPEFLTYFQNEAQLEKSRLLSDRFSAERPKGSFSTLEIQRTEQGDSAMYLCASSPTRDRENYGYTFGSGTRLTVV.